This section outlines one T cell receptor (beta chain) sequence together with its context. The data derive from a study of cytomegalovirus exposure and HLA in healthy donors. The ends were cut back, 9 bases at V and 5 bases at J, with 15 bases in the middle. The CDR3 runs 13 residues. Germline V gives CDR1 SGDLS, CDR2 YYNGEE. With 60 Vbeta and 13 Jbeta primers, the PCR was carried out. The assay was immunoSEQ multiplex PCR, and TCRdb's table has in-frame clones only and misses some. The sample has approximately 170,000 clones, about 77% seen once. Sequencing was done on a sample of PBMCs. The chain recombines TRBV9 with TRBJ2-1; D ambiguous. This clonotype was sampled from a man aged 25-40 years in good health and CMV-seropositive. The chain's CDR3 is CANLLGFHNEQFF. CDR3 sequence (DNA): TGTGCCAACCTGCTCGGTTTCCACAATGAGCAGTTCTTC.